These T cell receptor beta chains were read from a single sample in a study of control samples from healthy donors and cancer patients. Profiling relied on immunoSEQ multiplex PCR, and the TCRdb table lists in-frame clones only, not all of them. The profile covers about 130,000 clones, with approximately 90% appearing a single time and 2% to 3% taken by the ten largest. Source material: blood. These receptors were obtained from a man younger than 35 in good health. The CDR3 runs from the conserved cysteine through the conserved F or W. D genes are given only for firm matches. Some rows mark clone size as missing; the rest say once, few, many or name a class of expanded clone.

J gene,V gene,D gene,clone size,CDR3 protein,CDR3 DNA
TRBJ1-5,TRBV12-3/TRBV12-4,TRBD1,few,CASTSRGNQPQHF,TGTGCCAGCACCTCCAGGGGGAATCAGCCCCAGCATTTT
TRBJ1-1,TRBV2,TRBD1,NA,CASSGTGGTEAFF,TGTGCCAGCTCTGGGACAGGGGGCACTGAAGCTTTCTTT
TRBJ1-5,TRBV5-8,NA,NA,CASREGASQHF,TGTGCCAGCAGGGAAGGGGCCTCCCAGCATTTT
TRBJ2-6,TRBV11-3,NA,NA,CASSPRVVSGANVLTF,TGTGCCAGCAGCCCTCGAGTGGTCTCTGGGGCCAACGTCCTGACTTTC
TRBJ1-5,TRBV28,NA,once,CASTGLAQPQHF,TGTGCCAGTACAGGGTTGGCTCAGCCCCAGCATTTT
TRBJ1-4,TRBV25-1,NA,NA,CASSGPGGTNEKLFF,TGTGCCAGCAGTGGCCCGGGGGGAACTAATGAAAAACTGTTTTTT
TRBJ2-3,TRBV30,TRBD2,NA,CAWSVVAGGITDTQYF,TGTGCCTGGAGTGTAGTTGCGGGGGGTATCACAGATACGCAGTATTTT
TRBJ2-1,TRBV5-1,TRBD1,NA,CASSLAAGGSYNEQFF,TGCGCCAGCAGCTTGGCGGCAGGGGGCTCCTACAATGAGCAGTTCTTC
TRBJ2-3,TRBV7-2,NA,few,CASSLAGGRHTDTQYF,TGTGCCAGCAGCTTAGCGGGGGGCAGACACACAGATACGCAGTATTTT
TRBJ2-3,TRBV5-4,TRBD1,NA,CASSLAGGDTQYF,TGTGCCAGCAGCTTGGCAGGGGGAGATACGCAGTATTTT
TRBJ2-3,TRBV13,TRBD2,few,CASSLASGSSDTQYF,TGTGCCAGCAGCTTAGCTAGCGGGAGTTCGGATACGCAGTATTTT
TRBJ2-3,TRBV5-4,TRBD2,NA,CASSLSGGVTDTQYF,TGTGCCAGCAGCTTGAGCGGGGGGGTTACAGATACGCAGTATTTT
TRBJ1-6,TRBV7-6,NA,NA,CASSSGKDNSPLHF,TGTGCCAGCAGTTCCGGGAAGGACAATTCACCCCTCCACTTT
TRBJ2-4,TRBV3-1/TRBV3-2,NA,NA,CASSPSQGGGGIQYF,TGTGCCAGCAGCCCTTCTCAAGGGGGCGGGGGCATTCAGTACTTC
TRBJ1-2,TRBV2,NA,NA,CASSELGSGGYTF,TGTGCCAGCAGTGAATTAGGGTCTGGAGGCTACACCTTC
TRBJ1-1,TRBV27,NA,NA,CASSRGRMNTEAFF,TGTGCCAGCAGCCGAGGACGGATGAACACTGAAGCTTTCTTT
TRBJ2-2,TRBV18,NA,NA,CASSPHVGGGELFF,TGTGCCAGCTCACCACACGTTGGGGGCGGGGAGCTGTTTTTT
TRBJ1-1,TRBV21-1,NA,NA,CASSKNRTGTEAFF,TGTGCCAGCAGCAAAAACCGGACAGGCACTGAAGCTTTCTTT
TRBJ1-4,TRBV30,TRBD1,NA,CAWSQDRGREKLFF,TGTGCCTGGAGTCAGGACAGGGGGCGGGAAAAACTGTTTTTT
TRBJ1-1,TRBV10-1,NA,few,CASSPSWGGTEAFF,TGCGCCAGCAGCCCCTCATGGGGGGGCACTGAAGCTTTCTTT
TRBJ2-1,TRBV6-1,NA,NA,CASSEEGTAYNEQFF,TGTGCCAGCAGTGAGGAGGGTACGGCCTACAATGAGCAGTTCTTC
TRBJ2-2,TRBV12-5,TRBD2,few,CASGFLLAGKDTGELFF,TGTGCTAGTGGTTTTTTGCTAGCGGGAAAGGACACCGGGGAGCTGTTTTTT
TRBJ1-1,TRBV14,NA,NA,CASSQDAGLLNTEAFF,TGTGCCAGCAGCCAAGATGCGGGGCTCTTGAACACTGAAGCTTTCTTT
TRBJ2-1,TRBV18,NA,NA,CASSPQNNEQFF,TGTGCCAGCTCACCACAGAACAATGAGCAGTTCTTC
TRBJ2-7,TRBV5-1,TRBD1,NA,CASRTPGQGIYEQYF,TGCGCCAGCAGAACACCGGGACAGGGGATATACGAGCAGTACTTC
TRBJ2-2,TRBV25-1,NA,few,CASSEKEGYPGELFF,TGTGCCAGCAGTGAGAAGGAGGGATACCCCGGGGAGCTGTTTTTT
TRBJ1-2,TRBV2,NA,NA,CARDSGTANYGYTF,TGTGCCAGAGACTCAGGGACGGCTAACTATGGCTACACCTTC
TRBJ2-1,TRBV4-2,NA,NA,CASSQDMVGQNEQFF,TGTGCCAGCAGCCAAGATATGGTAGGGCAGAATGAGCAGTTCTTC
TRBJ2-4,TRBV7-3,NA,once,CASRPPPPHWLLAKNIQYF,TGTGCCAGCAGACCTCCCCCTCCTCACTGGCTACTAGCCAAAAACATTCAGTACTTC
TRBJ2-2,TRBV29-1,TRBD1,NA,CSGRQGVDTGELFF,TGCAGCGGAAGACAGGGGGTGGACACCGGGGAGCTGTTTTTT
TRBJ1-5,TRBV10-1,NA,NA,CASRPTGAVSNQPQHF,TGCGCCAGCAGGCCGACGGGGGCAGTAAGCAATCAGCCCCAGCATTTT
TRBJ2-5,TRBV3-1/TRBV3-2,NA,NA,CASSHIAAQETQYF,TGTGCCAGCAGCCACATAGCGGCCCAAGAGACCCAGTACTTC
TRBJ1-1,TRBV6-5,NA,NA,CASSYSGGEAFF,TGTGCCAGCAGTTACTCCGGGGGGGAAGCTTTCTTT
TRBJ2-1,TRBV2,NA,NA,CASSEEIYNEQFF,TGTGCCAGCAGTGAAGAGATCTACAATGAGCAGTTCTTC
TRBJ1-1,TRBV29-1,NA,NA,CSVEVRGRYTEAFF,TGCAGCGTTGAAGTAAGGGGGAGGTACACTGAAGCTTTCTTT
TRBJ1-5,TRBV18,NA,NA,CASSQTDNQPQHF,TGTGCCAGCTCACAGACGGACAATCAGCCCCAGCATTTT
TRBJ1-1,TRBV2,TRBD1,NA,CASKQGASNTEAFF,TGTGCCAGCAAACAGGGGGCCTCGAACACTGAAGCTTTCTTT
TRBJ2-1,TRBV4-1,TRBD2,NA,CASSQAGTINEQFF,TGCGCCAGCAGCCAGGCCGGGACTATCAATGAGCAGTTCTTC
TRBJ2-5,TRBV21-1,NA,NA,CASSPLGPQETQYF,TGTGCCAGCAGCCCACTAGGCCCGCAAGAGACCCAGTACTTC
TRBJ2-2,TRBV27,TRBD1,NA,CASRRDRAGGELFF,TGTGCCAGCAGGCGGGACAGGGCAGGCGGGGAGCTGTTTTTT
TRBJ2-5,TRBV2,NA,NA,CASSNTRRKETQYF,TGTGCCAGCAGTAATACCCGTAGAAAGGAGACCCAGTACTTC
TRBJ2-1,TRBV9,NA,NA,CASSVGVAAGSYNEQFF,TGTGCCAGCAGCGTAGGGGTGGCCGCTGGGTCCTACAATGAGCAGTTCTTC
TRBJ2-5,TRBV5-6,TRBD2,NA,CASSWGLSGGPGETQYF,TGTGCCAGCAGTTGGGGGCTTAGCGGGGGGCCCGGAGAGACCCAGTACTTC
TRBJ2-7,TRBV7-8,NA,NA,CASSLVNRALPYEQYF,TGTGCCAGCAGCTTAGTAAACAGGGCACTACCCTACGAGCAGTACTTC
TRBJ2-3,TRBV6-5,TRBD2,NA,CASSLAGVGTDTQYF,TGTGCCAGCAGTTTGGCGGGAGTGGGCACAGATACGCAGTATTTT
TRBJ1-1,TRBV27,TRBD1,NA,CASSLYSDRGTTEAFF,TGTGCCAGCAGTTTGTACTCCGACAGGGGTACCACTGAAGCTTTCTTT
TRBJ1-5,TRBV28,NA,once,CASKVGGDNQPQHF,TGTGCCAGCAAGGTTGGGGGTGACAATCAGCCCCAGCATTTT
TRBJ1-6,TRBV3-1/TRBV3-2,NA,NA,CASSQAGDNSPLHF,TGTGCCAGCAGCCAAGCAGGGGATAATTCACCCCTCCACTTT
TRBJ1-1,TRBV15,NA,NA,CATSKNTEAFF,TGTGCCACCAGCAAGAACACTGAAGCTTTCTTT
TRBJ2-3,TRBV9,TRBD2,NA,CASSVESVGGGAVTQYF,TGTGCCAGCAGCGTAGAATCCGTTGGCGGGGGGGCCGTTACGCAGTATTTT
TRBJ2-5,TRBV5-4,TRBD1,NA,CASSPPTGKETQYF,TGTGCCAGCAGCCCCCCGACAGGGAAAGAGACCCAGTACTTC
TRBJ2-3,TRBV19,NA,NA,CASSSGLSTDTQYF,TGTGCCAGTAGTAGCGGGCTGAGCACAGATACGCAGTATTTT
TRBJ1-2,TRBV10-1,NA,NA,CASSARRDYGYTF,TGCGCCAGCAGTGCGCGCCGTGACTATGGCTACACCTTC
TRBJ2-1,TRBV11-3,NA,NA,CASSPGAILLNEQFF,TGTGCCAGCAGCCCCGGAGCGATCCTCCTCAATGAGCAGTTCTTC
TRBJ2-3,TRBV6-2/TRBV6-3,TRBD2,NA,CASSYSPTSGENTDTQYF,TGTGCCAGCAGTTACTCACCGACTAGCGGGGAGAACACAGATACGCAGTATTTT